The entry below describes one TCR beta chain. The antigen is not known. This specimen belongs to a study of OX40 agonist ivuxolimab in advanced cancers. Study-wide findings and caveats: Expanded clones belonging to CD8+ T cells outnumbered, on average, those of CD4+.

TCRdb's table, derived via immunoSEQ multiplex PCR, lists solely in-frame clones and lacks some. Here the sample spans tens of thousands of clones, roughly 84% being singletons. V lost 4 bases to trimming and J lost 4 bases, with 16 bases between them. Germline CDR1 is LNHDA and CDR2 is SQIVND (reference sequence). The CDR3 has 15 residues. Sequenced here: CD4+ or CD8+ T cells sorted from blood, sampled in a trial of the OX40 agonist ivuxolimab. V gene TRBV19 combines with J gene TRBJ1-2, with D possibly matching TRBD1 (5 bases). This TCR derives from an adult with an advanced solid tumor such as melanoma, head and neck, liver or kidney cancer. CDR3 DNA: TGTGCCAGTAGTACAGGCCAGGGACGGCCCTATGGCTACACCTTC. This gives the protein CASSTGQGRPYGYTF.